The rows below give T cell receptor beta chains drawn from one sample of a study of blood T cell repertoires in COVID-19. Here immunoSEQ multiplex PCR was the method, and the copy in TCRdb shows in-frame clones only, minus some. Here the sample spans about 160,000 clones, roughly 93% being singletons. The sequencing sample was made of peripheral blood. These receptors were taken from a woman between 45 and 60 years old with acute or convalescent COVID-19. CDR3s include the opening cysteine and the closing phenylalanine or tryptophan. Each record gives: V gene, CDR3 length, J gene, D gene, clone size, CDR3 DNA, CDR3 protein. D genes are given only for firm matches. A row's size may be missing; if present it is once, few, many or a size class.

TRBV7-9	13	TRBJ2-5	.	.	TGTGCCAGCAGCCAGAGGATGGAAGAGACCCAGTACTTC	CASSQRMEETQYF
TRBV28	15	TRBJ2-2	.	.	TGTGCCAGCAGCGATATACGGACACACACCGGGGAGCTGTTTTTT	CASSDIRTHTGELFF
TRBV12-3/TRBV12-4	12	TRBJ1-5	.	.	TGTGCCAGCACAACAGGGAGTCAGCCCCAGCATTTT	CASTTGSQPQHF
TRBV5-8	13	TRBJ1-1	.	.	TGTGCCAGCAGCTCACTCATGAACACTGAAGCTTTCTTT	CASSSLMNTEAFF
TRBV6-5	15	TRBJ1-2	TRBD1	few	TGTGCCAGCAGTTACCGCGCCGGGACAGGGGGCGGCTACACCTTC	CASSYRAGTGGGYTF
TRBV4-1	15	TRBJ1-5	.	.	TGCGCCAGCAGCGTCCAGGGTTCCCCCAATCAGCCCCAGCATTTT	CASSVQGSPNQPQHF
TRBV7-8	16	TRBJ2-7	TRBD1	.	TGTGCCAGCAGCCCTCCCCGACAGGGGGCAGTCTACGAGCAGTACTTC	CASSPPRQGAVYEQYF
TRBV5-8	15	TRBJ2-7	TRBD1	.	TGTGCCAGCAGCCTCGGACAGGGAGTAACCTACGAGCAGTACTTC	CASSLGQGVTYEQYF
TRBV9	13	TRBJ1-5	TRBD1	.	TGTGCCAGCAGCGTAGATGGGGACAGTGGGAGACATTTT	CASSVDGDSGRHF
TRBV12-3/TRBV12-4	13	TRBJ1-2	.	.	TGTGCCAGCAGCCAAACCCCCGGGGGAGGCTACACCTTC	CASSQTPGGGYTF
TRBV27	16	TRBJ2-3	TRBD2	.	TGTGCCAGCAGTACCTCTAGCGGGAGGCGGGGAGATACGCAGTATTTT	CASSTSSGRRGDTQYF
TRBV4-1	21	TRBJ1-3	.	.	TGCGCCAGCAGCCAAGAAGAATCCCGGGACTTGCTCTACTTCGGCCGGGGCACCATATATTTT	CASSQEESRDLLYFGRGTIYF
TRBV7-8	14	TRBJ2-5	.	.	TGTGCCAGCAGCTTAAACAGCCTCCAAGAGACCCAGTACTTC	CASSLNSLQETQYF
TRBV10-3	14	TRBJ2-1	.	few	TGTGCCATCAGTGGTACAGCCTCCTACAATGAGCAGTTCTTC	CAISGTASYNEQFF
TRBV27	14	TRBJ2-3	.	.	TGTGCCAGCAGTTTAAGCGGCAGCACAGATACGCAGTATTTT	CASSLSGSTDTQYF
TRBV4-1	15	TRBJ2-7	TRBD2	.	TGCGCCAGCAGCCAACTAGCGGGAAGCTCCTACGAGCAGTACTTC	CASSQLAGSSYEQYF
TRBV30	14	TRBJ1-1	.	.	TGTGCCTGGAGTTGGCCAGAGGGCGGCACTGAAGCTTTCTTT	CAWSWPEGGTEAFF
TRBV18	13	TRBJ1-6	.	few	TGTGCCAGCTCACCAGACAGGTCCTCACCCCTCCACTTT	CASSPDRSSPLHF
TRBV4-3	19	TRBJ2-2	.	.	TGCGCCAGCAGCCAAGTTTTTTCGGGGTGGGAGGAGAACACCGGGGAGCTGTTTTTT	CASSQVFSGWEENTGELFF
TRBV6-5	14	TRBJ1-5	.	.	TGTGCCAGCAGGGGAGTACTTAGCAATCAGCCCCAGCATTTT	CASRGVLSNQPQHF
TRBV19	15	TRBJ1-2	TRBD1	.	TGTGCCAGTAGCCTTTGGGACAGAAGGAAAGATGGCTACACCTTC	CASSLWDRRKDGYTF
TRBV3-1/TRBV3-2	15	TRBJ1-6	.	.	TGTGCCAGCAGCCAAGGTGAGGGTACGCGTTCACCCCTCCACTTT	CASSQGEGTRSPLHF
TRBV7-2	15	TRBJ1-5	.	few	TGTGCCAGCAGCTTAGCCTACAGGGAATATCAGCCCCAGCATTTT	CASSLAYREYQPQHF
TRBV2	16	TRBJ1-6	TRBD1	.	TGTGCCAGCACTCAGACAGGGAACGTTCTGAATTCACCCCTCCACTTT	CASTQTGNVLNSPLHF
TRBV7-2	15	TRBJ1-2	TRBD1	.	TGTGCCAGCAGCTCAGGGACAGGCCCAGGGTATGGCTACACCTTC	CASSSGTGPGYGYTF
TRBV28	13	TRBJ2-7	.	.	TGTGCCAGCAGGCCAGGGGAGGGATACGAGCAGTACTTC	CASRPGEGYEQYF
TRBV7-8	16	TRBJ1-6	.	.	TGTGCCAGCAGCTTAGAGTTGGGCATTCGCCGCTCACCCCTCCACTTT	CASSLELGIRRSPLHF
TRBV10-3	14	TRBJ1-1	.	.	TGTGCCATCAGTGGACAGGTAGGGAACACTGAAGCTTTCTTT	CAISGQVGNTEAFF
TRBV28	13	TRBJ1-2	.	.	TGTGCCAGCAGTTCGACAGCCAACTATGGCTACACCTTC	CASSSTANYGYTF
TRBV30	16	TRBJ1-2	.	.	TGTGCCTGGAGTACCATCGACCAGGGATTTTTGGATGGCTACACCTTC	CAWSTIDQGFLDGYTF
TRBV11-1	15	TRBJ2-2	TRBD1	.	TGTGCCAGCAGATCCTTGACAGGGACCACCGGGGAGCTGTTTTTT	CASRSLTGTTGELFF
TRBV20-1	11	TRBJ2-1	TRBD2	.	TGCAGTCCACCGGGGGGGACTAGCCAGTTCTTC	CSPPGGTSQFF
TRBV5-6	15	TRBJ1-1	.	.	TGTGCCAGCAGCTTGACAGGGAATGGGAACACTGAAGCTTTCTTT	CASSLTGNGNTEAFF
TRBV19	14	TRBJ2-2	TRBD1	.	TGTGCCAGTAGGACAGGGTATGGAACCGGGGAGCTGTTTTTT	CASRTGYGTGELFF
TRBV3-1/TRBV3-2	15	TRBJ2-7	TRBD2	.	TGTGCCAGCAGCAGTACTAGCGGGGGAACCTACGAGCAGTACTTC	CASSSTSGGTYEQYF
TRBV20-1	13	TRBJ2-5	.	once	TGCAGTGCTAGTTCAGGGGTTTGGGAGACCCAGTACTTC	CSASSGVWETQYF
TRBV2	16	TRBJ2-2	.	.	TGTGCCAGCAGCAACAGGATCGCCGCGAACACCGGGGAGCTGTTTTTT	CASSNRIAANTGELFF
TRBV30	15	TRBJ2-7	.	.	TGTGCCTGGAGTGAAAAAAAGCCCTGGGGAGACGAGCAGTACTTC	CAWSEKKPWGDEQYF
TRBV28	15	TRBJ1-1	.	.	TGTGCCAGCAGTTTAGAGGAGGGTTGGAACACTGAAGCTTTCTTT	CASSLEEGWNTEAFF
TRBV3-1/TRBV3-2	16	TRBJ2-3	.	.	TGTGCCAGCAGCCAAGAACCAGGGGCTCGCACAGATACGCAGTATTTT	CASSQEPGARTDTQYF
TRBV24-1	15	TRBJ2-1	TRBD2	.	TGTGCCACCGGGCTCAGCGGGGGCCGCTACAATGAGCAGTTCTTC	CATGLSGGRYNEQFF
TRBV27	14	TRBJ2-5	TRBD1	.	TGTGCCAGCAGTTCTGGGACAGCACAAGAGACCCAGTACTTC	CASSSGTAQETQYF
TRBV24-1	16	TRBJ2-1	.	.	TGTGCCACCAGTGATTTCCGGGCGGGGGCACACAATGAGCAGTTCTTC	CATSDFRAGAHNEQFF